These T cell receptor beta chains were read from a single sample in a study of vaccination and CD4 T cells after COVID-19. Their recognized antigens are unknown. TCRdb called the PCR reads again in MiXCR, with one record for every CDR3 protein. This table has about 26,000 distinct CDR3 sequences, 64% appearing once. Sequencing was carried out using CD4+ T cells from blood, cultured in vitro. These receptors were taken from a human donor who had recovered from COVID-19. The conserved cysteine and the conserved F or W are not part of the CDR3 here.

V gene	J gene	CDR3 protein
TRBV7-9	TRBJ2-2	ASSLARTGELF
TRBV7-2	TRBJ2-7	ASSPQGASSYEQY
TRBV7-2	TRBJ1-3	ASSPRTGALRNTIY
TRBV20-1	TRBJ1-1	SARQGTTEAF
TRBV24-1	TRBJ1-2	ATSEGGRKGYT
TRBV7-7	TRBJ2-2	ASGRAVTGELF
TRBV5-4	TRBJ2-7	ASSSMTSGFAYEQY
TRBV20-1	TRBJ1-2	SASSRDRGPANYGYT
TRBV20-1	TRBJ2-2	SASPGGRTGELF
TRBV6-5	TRBJ1-2	ASSYRPPYGYT
TRBV19	TRBJ2-5	ASSQGIQETQY
TRBV19	TRBJ2-5	ASSIVPSGVGETQY
TRBV19	TRBJ2-1	ASSIRLAGGIAYNEQF
TRBV6-1	TRBJ2-5	ASSRGKGETQY
TRBV2	TRBJ2-7	ASVRDRAYVQY
TRBV6-2/TRBV6-3	TRBJ2-7	ATRTSSGEQY
TRBV30	TRBJ2-1	AWSEGLAGVNEQF
TRBV6-5	TRBJ1-1	ASSYFRMGDTEAF
TRBV6-5	TRBJ2-7	ASSYFQGGRAGAQY
TRBV24-1	TRBJ2-5	ATSDSGQGVETQY
TRBV29-1	TRBJ2-7	SVVRDRNNYEQY
TRBV7-9	TRBJ1-1	ASRRGGTEAF
TRBV20-1	TRBJ1-5	SAREWDSNQPQH
TRBV7-2	TRBJ2-1	ASSLVGTSGRAGQF
TRBV10-1	TRBJ1-5	ASSEPGGCPQPQH
TRBV20-1	TRBJ2-6	SAAVSSSGANVLT
TRBV29-1	TRBJ2-1	SVLRDRNNEQF
TRBV19	TRBJ1-1	ASSPEGRSGRAF
TRBV28	TRBJ2-3	ASSSRRGGGTDTQY
TRBV6-1	TRBJ1-2	ASKSPYGYT
TRBV27	TRBJ2-1	ASWERSQYNEQF
TRBV18	TRBJ1-5	ASSQGVGNQPQH
TRBV27	TRBJ1-5	ASTKMGGDQPQH
TRBV24-1	TRBJ2-7	ATSEGSLYEQY
TRBV20-1	TRBJ1-6	SASPSQGSNSPLH
TRBV7-9	TRBJ1-4	ASSLGTGNNEKLF
TRBV15	TRBJ1-6	ATNNWGTGTGSPLH
TRBV15	TRBJ2-2	ATSREKRGTGELF
TRBV27	TRBJ1-3	ASGRQSGQSTIY
TRBV6-1	TRBJ2-3	ASRRDFTDTQY
TRBV7-3	TRBJ1-6	ASSQNNSPLH
TRBV19	TRBJ2-3	ATSRRSAQY
TRBV6-4	TRBJ1-2	ASRMDGNYGYT